This TCR beta chain emerged from a study of blood T cell repertoires in COVID-19 (dated by TCRdb to 2019 to 2021). Background for the entire study: Samples from collaborators originated in the United States, Italy and Spain and spanned both the acute and convalescent phases of COVID-19. The prospective study material was composed of cDNA or gDNA derived from T cells, B-cell-depleted T cells, or PBMCs. Subjects who had been exposed to COVID-19, were actively infected with it, or had recovered from it provided the deeply sampled blood TCRbeta repertoires that made up the dataset. A freely available public database, intended as a resource for researchers studying the immune response to SARS-CoV-2, is where the repertoires were released. The samples were drawn from the first 160 participants of the ongoing ImmuneRACE study and from 1,254 subjects provided by 6 global collaborators. Sample metadata almost always included a de-identified subject ID, COVID-19 status, age in years and sex. Where HLA class I and class II types were available, the types were taken from metadata supplied by the sample provider, not from assay-based typing.

Whole blood was collected in K2EDTA tubes by collaborating institutions according to the institutions' own protocols. For TCRbeta analysis, collaborator samples were shipped as frozen whole blood, as isolated PBMCs, or as DNA extracted from either sample type. The paper as a whole reports these results and caveats: How much clinical and demographic metadata was included differed by source and by participant, and the metadata was provided uncurated.

TCRbeta CDR3 regions were amplified from genomic DNA by means of the immunoSEQ Assay, a bias-controlled multiplex PCR. Per the original workflow: Within the assay, amplification of reference gene primers was used to estimate how many nucleated cells each sample contained. To quantify the absolute abundance of each unique TCRbeta CDR3 rearrangement, sequence reads were collapsed and filtered. Productive Simpson clonality was computed per sample as the square root of Simpson's diversity index over productive rearrangements. The clones in this table, taken by TCRdb from immuneACCESS, are in-frame only. Not every clone is retained; where verified, under half of the shortfall comes from an unresolved V gene, and the cause of the rest is unknown. V and J calls and clone size are as listed in that table; D and trimming were resolved from the DNA. The sample table lists approximately 61,000 clones, approximately 83% of them with a count of one. The ten largest make up about 14% of the sample.

A word on this clone: Its antigen remains unidentified. No base quality values were provided; no much bigger clone lies one nucleotide off.

V sheds 6 bases and J sheds 4 bases, leaving 19 bases between their ends. Per the germline V gene, MDHEN is the CDR1 and SYDVKM is the CDR2. The CDR3 contains 16 residues, cysteine and phenylalanine counted. CDR3 DNA is the only sequence kept; it has 48 bases, read in frame from the first base. This TCR was sampled from a human donor in a cohort sampled during active COVID-19. Sequenced input: peripheral blood. The sequence links TRBV28 to TRBJ2-4; matching of 6 bases hints at TRBD2 as the D gene. The DNA is TGTGCCAGCAGCCCCACAACGGCGGGAACAAAAAACATTCAGTACTTC. Translated, it gives CASSPTTAGTKNIQYF.